This TCR beta chain was documented in a study of PD-1 blockade in classical Hodgkin lymphoma. Study-wide findings and caveats: CD4+ TCR diversity rose significantly by C4D1, and CD8+ TCR diversity did not. Newly diagnosed patients reportedly trailed healthy donors in baseline TCR diversity. Those achieving complete response showed baseline diversity like newly diagnosed patients.

Germline loops: CDR1 SGHTA, CDR2 FQGNSA. With V trimmed by 1 base and J by 8 bases, 10 bases remained unmatched. The CDR3 has 17 residues. As for this clone: As yet, its antigen is unknown.

Brentuximab vedotin exposure varied, and every patient relapsed after autologous stem cell transplantation. Complete response, partial response or progressive disease were the best responses. Assay: immunoSEQ multiplex PCR; the TCRdb copy retains only in-frame clones and omits some. This sample carries over 20,000 clones, less than 75% of them seen once, and the ten largest clones take approximately 25%. The source of this sequence is a human donor with classical Hodgkin lymphoma. Sequencing was performed on peripheral blood mononuclear cells (PBMCs), taken before the second cycle of nivolumab. The chain recombines TRBV7-2 with TRBJ2-3; 12 bases are shared with TRBD2. The CDR3 protein is CASSLGLAGGPVGTQYF. The CDR3, as DNA: TGTGCCAGCAGCTTAGGTCTAGCGGGAGGGCCGGTTGGTACGCAGTATTTT.